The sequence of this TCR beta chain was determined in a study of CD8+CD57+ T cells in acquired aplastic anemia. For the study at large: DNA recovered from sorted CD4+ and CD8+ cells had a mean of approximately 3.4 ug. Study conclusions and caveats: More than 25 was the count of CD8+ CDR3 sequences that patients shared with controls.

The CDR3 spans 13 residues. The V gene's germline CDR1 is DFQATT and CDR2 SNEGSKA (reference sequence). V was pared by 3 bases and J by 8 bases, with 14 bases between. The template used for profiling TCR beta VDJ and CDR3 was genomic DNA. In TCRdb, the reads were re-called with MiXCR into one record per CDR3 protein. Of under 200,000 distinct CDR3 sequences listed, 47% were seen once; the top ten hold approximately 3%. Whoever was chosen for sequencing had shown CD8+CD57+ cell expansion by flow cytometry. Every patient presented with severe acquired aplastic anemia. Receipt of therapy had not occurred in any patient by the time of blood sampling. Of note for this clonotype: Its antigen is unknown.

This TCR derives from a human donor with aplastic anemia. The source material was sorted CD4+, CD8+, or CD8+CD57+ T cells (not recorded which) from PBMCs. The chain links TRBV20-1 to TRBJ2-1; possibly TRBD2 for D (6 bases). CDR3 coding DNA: TGCAGTGCTAGGGGGGAGAGGGAGGATGAGCAGTTCTTC. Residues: CSARGEREDEQFF.